This TCR beta chain is drawn from a study of regulatory T cells in long-lasting Graves disease. The time point is: newly diagnosed GD, antithyroid drugs for less than 3 months. Extracted PBMC RNA gave rise to the TCR library. Patients with Graves' disease were diagnosed by American Thyroid Association guidelines. The sample holds many counts of this clonotype. Arm-PCR of CDR3 regions with iRepertoire HTBI primers generated TCR beta libraries. One entry per CDR3 protein, called by TCRdb with MiXCR from the multiplex PCR reads. The data show 450,000 to 600,000 distinct CDR3 sequences, about 13% seen once. The sample also formed part of further work on T cells in Graves' hyperthyroidism and ophthalmopathy. That publication notes: The hyperthyroidism patients had all been newly diagnosed, and their disease duration was under 2 months. Their ages ranged from 18 to 65 years. Each diagnosis was grounded in clinical symptoms, serum thyroxine and TRAb, thyroid ultrasound, and orbital computed tomography.

Material: peripheral blood mononuclear cells (PBMCs), obtained at new diagnosis, from a patient treated with antithyroid drugs. This receptor was obtained from a man under 40 with Graves disease.

The CDR3 DNA follows: TGCGCCAGCAGTGAGACAGGGCGGGAGCAGTACTTC. The encoded protein is CASSETGREQYF. The gene calls are TRBV10-1 and TRBJ2-7, with D possibly TRBD1 on 6 matching bases. This CDR3 has 12 amino acids. Germline values: CDR1 WNHNN, CDR2 SYGVQD (reference sequence). The V and J ends lost 2 bases and 7 bases respectively, with 9 bases between them.